Listed here are 14 T cell receptor beta chains from one sample, sequenced in a study of T cell responses to AZD1222 COVID-19 vaccine. Repertoires were generated with immunoSEQ multiplex PCR, while TCRdb's copy carries only in-frame clones and drops some. The sample consists of 70,000 to 90,000 clones, roughly nine tenths of them appearing once. This material consisted of peripheral blood, taken on day 0 of AZD1222 vaccination. The source is an adult in good health.

The table lists this clone with a count of one. The rearrangement uses TRBV18 and TRBJ2-7; no clear D gene. The CDR3 is 13 amino acids. From germline, CDR1 is KGHSH and CDR2 LQKENI. Trimming left V 0 bases short and J 4 bases short, with 7 bases between. The CDR3 spells CASSPPGFYEQYF. The CDR3 DNA sequence: TGTGCCAGCTCACCACCGGGCTTTTACGAGCAGTACTTC.

The rearrangement joins TRBV7-9 to TRBJ2-3; D remains unclear. CDR1 is SEHNR and CDR2 is FQNEAQ in the germline V gene (reference sequence). The CDR3 length is 11 residues. Trimming cost V 8 bases and J 1 base, with 4 bases left between them. DNA for the CDR3: TGTGCCAGCGGCCGCACAGATACGCAGTATTTT. This encodes CASGRTDTQYF.

The J gene is TRBJ2-1, the V gene TRBV7-2; D gene uncertain. This CDR3 contains 13 residues. V was trimmed by 5 bases and J by 10 bases, leaving 15 bases between them. The germline gives CDR1 SGHTA, CDR2 FQGNSA. The CDR3 region has the DNA TGTGCCAGCAGCCGACCCCCCCGTCGAGAGCAGTTCTTC. It translates to CASSRPPRREQFF.

V is TRBV11-1 and J is TRBJ2-1; a possible D gene is TRBD1 (5 bases). In germline, CDR1 is SGHAT, CDR2 FQDESV (reference sequence). The length of the CDR3 is 14 residues. The ends were cut back, 1 base at V and 5 bases at J, with 9 bases in the middle. The CDR3 reads CASSLGPGNNEQFF. Here the CDR3 DNA reads TGTGCCAGCAGCTTAGGCCCAGGGAACAATGAGCAGTTCTTC. Combining the CDR3 with reference TRBV11-1 and TRBJ2-1 gives the whole variable domain EAEVAQSPRYKITEKSQAVAFWCDPISGHATLYWYRQILGQGPELLVQFQDESVVDDSQLPKDRFSAERLKGVDSTLKIQPAELGDSAMYLCASSLGPGNNEQFFGPGTRLTVL.

This chain links TRBV7-2 with TRBJ1-1; D is unclear. There are 14 residues in the CDR3. The germline V and J ends were trimmed by 1 base and 4 bases, with 10 bases remaining between them. Per germline, CDR1 SGHTA and CDR2 FQGNSA. The chain's CDR3 is CASSLVSGSTEAFF. CDR3 sequence (DNA): TGTGCCAGCAGCTTAGTGTCGGGGAGCACTGAAGCTTTCTTT. The entire variable domain, with the rest obtained from reference TRBV7-2 and TRBJ1-1, is as follows: GAGVSQSPSNKVTEKGKDVELRCDPISGHTALYWYRQSLGQGLEFLIYFQGNSAPDKSGLPSDRFSAERTGGSVSTLTIQRTQQEDSAVYLCASSLVSGSTEAFFGQGTRLTVV.

The chain combines TRBV6-2 or TRBV6-3 with TRBJ1-2; unclear D gene. This CDR3 is built from 12 residues. Germline-derived CDR1 and CDR2 are MNHEY and SVGEGT. Trimming stripped 5 bases from V and 4 bases from J, with 8 bases between. The CDR3 loop reads CASSRQSYGYTF. DNA for the CDR3: TGTGCCAGCAGTCGCCAGTCCTATGGCTACACCTTC.

The J gene is TRBJ2-7, the V gene TRBV7-2; D assignment may be TRBD1 or TRBD2 (5 bases each). The germline gives CDR1 SGHTA, CDR2 FQGNSA. The ends were cut back, 0 bases at V and 3 bases at J, with 15 bases in the middle. This CDR3 has 16 amino acids. The CDR3 sequence: CASSLAPGATFYEQYF. The CDR3 region has the DNA TGTGCCAGCAGCTTAGCACCCGGGGCTACTTTCTACGAGCAGTACTTC.

The chain is built from TRBV7-8 and TRBJ2-7; possibly TRBD1 or TRBD2 for D (5 bases each). The V end lost 2 bases, the J end lost 3 bases, and 14 bases lay between the germline ends. The CDR3 covers 15 residues. Germline-derived CDR1 and CDR2 are SGHVS and FQNEAQ. The CDR3 DNA reads TGTGCCAGCAGCTTATCCGCGACAGCGGTCTACGAGCAGTACTTC. Translated: CASSLSATAVYEQYF. The complete variable domain, with remaining parts taken from reference TRBV7-8 and TRBJ2-7, reads GAGVSQSPRYKVAKRGQDVALRCDPISGHVSLFWYQQALGQGPEFLTYFQNEAQLDKSGLPSDRFFAERPEGSVSTLKIQRTQQEDSAVYLCASSLSATAVYEQYFGPGTRLTVT.

J is TRBJ1-6 and V is TRBV9; TRBD1 matches 8 bases. The V gene's germline CDR1 is SGDLS and CDR2 YYNGEE. V lost 1 base and J lost 11; bases outside the gene matches: 11. The CDR3 is 16 amino acids. Here the CDR3 DNA reads TGTGCCAGCAGCGTAACGTCCGGACAGGGCAATGCACCCCTCCACTTT. It yields the protein CASSVTSGQGNAPLHF.

The chain recombines TRBV18 with TRBJ2-2, with D maybe TRBD2 (6 bases). CDR1 KGHSH and CDR2 LQKENI come from the germline V gene. V lost 3 bases, J lost 7 bases, and 15 bases lay in between. This CDR3 is built from 15 residues. CDR3 DNA: TGTGCCAGCTCACCGGTCTCGCGGGATGGCGGGGAGCTGTTTTTT. Its translation: CASSPVSRDGGELFF.

The chain recombines TRBV21-1 with TRBJ2-5; TRBD2 is the table's D call and was not checked against the DNA. TRBV21-1 is recorded as a pseudogene. The CDR3 runs to 17 residues. CDR3 DNA: TGTGCCAGCAGCCTAAGTTTCGGGCTAGCGGGAGACGAGACCCAGTACTTC. As protein: CASSLSFGLAGDETQYF.

The count of this clone is one. The rearrangement joins TRBV7-2 to TRBJ2-2; no definite D call. Germline V gives CDR1 SGHTA, CDR2 FQGNSA. Trimming pared 5 bases from V and 5 bases from J, leaving 9 bases between. The CDR3 is 13 residues long. DNA of the CDR3: TGTGCCAGCAGCAAATTTAGGACCGGGGAGCTGTTTTTT. This codes for CASSKFRTGELFF.

V and J are TRBV29-1 and TRBJ1-1; tentative D call: TRBD1 (5 bases). The germline V and J ends were trimmed by 6 bases and 6 bases, with 8 bases remaining between them. The CDR3 runs to 10 residues. Germline lookup yields CDR1 SQVTM and CDR2 ANQGSEA. DNA for the CDR3: TGCAGCGTGCCGGGACCTGAAGCTTTCTTT. Translated, it gives CSVPGPEAFF.

The CDR3 nucleotides are TGTGCCAGCAGCCCCGGGGGCGGGGTAGCCTACGAGCAGTACTTC. This gives the protein CASSPGGGVAYEQYF. The chain combines TRBV7-2 with TRBJ2-7; possibly TRBD1 or TRBD2 for D (6 bases each). The CDR3 is made up of 15 amino acids. Germline V gene sequence: CDR1 SGHTA, CDR2 FQGNSA. The ends were cut back, 5 bases at V and 2 bases at J, with 16 bases in the middle.